This T cell receptor (beta chain) was sequenced during a study of blood T cell repertoires in COVID-19. Study summary: The samples span acute and convalescent COVID-19 from the United States, Italy and Spain. Nucleic acid was either cDNA or gDNA, and it came from T cells, B-cell-depleted T cells, or PBMCs.

Methods used by the authors: Reference gene primer amplification yielded estimated nucleated cell counts. Data came from immunoSEQ multiplex PCR; TCRdb stores just in-frame clones and leaves some out. Clone size and the V and J calls come from that table; the DNA yielded D and trimming. The table records under 250,000 clones, about 91% of them present only once. This CDR3 is 14 amino acids long. V trimming: 7 bases; J trimming: 4 bases; junction bases outside the gene matches: 6. Germline CDR1 and CDR2: SNHLY and FYNNEI. The sample was peripheral blood. The chain joins TRBV2 to TRBJ2-1; 8 positions match TRBD2. The clonotype comes from a man aged 25 to 40 with acute or convalescent COVID-19. The CDR3 loop reads CASTLAGTYNEQFF. The CDR3, as DNA: TGTGCCAGCACGTTAGCGGGGACATACAATGAGCAGTTCTTC.